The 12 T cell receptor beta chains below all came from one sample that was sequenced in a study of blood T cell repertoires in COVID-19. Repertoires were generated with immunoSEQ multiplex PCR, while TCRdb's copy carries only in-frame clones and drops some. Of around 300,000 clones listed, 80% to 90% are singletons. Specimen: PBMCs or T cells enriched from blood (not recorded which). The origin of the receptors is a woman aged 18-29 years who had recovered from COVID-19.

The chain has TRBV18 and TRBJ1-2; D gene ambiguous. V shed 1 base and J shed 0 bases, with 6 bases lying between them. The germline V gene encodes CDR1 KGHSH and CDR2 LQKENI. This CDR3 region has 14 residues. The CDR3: CASSPQQANYGYTF. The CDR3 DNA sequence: TGTGCCAGCTCACCACAGCAGGCTAACTATGGCTACACCTTC.

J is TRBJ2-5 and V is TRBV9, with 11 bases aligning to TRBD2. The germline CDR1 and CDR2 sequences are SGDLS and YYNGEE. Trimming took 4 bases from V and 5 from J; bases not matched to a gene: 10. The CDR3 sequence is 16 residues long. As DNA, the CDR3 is TGTGCCAGCAGCCCCTATAGCGGGGGGGCCTCCGAGACCCAGTACTTC. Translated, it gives CASSPYSGGASETQYF.

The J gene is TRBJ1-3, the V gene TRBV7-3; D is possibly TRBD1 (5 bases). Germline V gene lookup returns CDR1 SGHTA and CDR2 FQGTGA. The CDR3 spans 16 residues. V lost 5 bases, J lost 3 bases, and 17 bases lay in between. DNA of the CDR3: TGTGCCAGCAGCAGCCAGGGTGCCCACAATGGAAACACCATATATTTT. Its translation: CASSSQGAHNGNTIYF.

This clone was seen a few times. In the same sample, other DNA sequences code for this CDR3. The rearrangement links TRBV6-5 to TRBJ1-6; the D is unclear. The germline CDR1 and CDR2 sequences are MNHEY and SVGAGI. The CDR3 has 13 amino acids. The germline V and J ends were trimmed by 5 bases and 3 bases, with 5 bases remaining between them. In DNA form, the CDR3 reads TGTGCCAGCAGTCGCGGCTATAATTCACCCCTCCACTTT. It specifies CASSRGYNSPLHF.

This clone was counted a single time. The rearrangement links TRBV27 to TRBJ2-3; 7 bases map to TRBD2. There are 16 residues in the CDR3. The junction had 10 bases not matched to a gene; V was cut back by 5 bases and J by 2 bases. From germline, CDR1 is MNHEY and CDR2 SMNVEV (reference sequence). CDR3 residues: CASSPLGGDVTDTQYF. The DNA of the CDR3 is TGTGCCAGCAGTCCTCTTGGGGGGGACGTCACAGATACGCAGTATTTT.

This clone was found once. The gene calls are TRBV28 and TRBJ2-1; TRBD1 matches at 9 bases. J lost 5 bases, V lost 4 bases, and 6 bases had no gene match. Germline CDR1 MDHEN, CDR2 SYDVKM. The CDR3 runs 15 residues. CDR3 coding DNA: TGTGCCAGCAGTTCCCCGGGACAGGGCAACAATGAGCAGTTCTTC. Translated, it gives CASSSPGQGNNEQFF.

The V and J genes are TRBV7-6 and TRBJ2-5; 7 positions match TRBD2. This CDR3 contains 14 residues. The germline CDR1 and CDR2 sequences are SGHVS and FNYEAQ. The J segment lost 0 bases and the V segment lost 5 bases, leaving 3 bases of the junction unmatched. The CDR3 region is CASSLTSNQETQYF. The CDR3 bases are TGTGCCAGCAGCCTGACTAGCAACCAAGAGACCCAGTACTTC.

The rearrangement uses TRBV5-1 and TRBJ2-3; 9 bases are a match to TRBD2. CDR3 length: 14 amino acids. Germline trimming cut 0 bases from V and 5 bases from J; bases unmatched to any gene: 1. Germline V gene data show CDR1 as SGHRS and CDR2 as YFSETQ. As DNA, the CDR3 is TGCGCCAGCAGCTTGGGACTAGCGGAAGATACGCAGTATTTT. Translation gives CASSLGLAEDTQYF.

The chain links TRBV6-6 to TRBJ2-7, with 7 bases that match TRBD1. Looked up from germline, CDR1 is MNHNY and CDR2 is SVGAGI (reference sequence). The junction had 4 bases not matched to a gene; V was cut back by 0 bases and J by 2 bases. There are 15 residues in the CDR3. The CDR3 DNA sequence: TGTGCCAGCAGTTACTCGGACGGGACAGCCTACGAGCAGTACTTC. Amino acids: CASSYSDGTAYEQYF.

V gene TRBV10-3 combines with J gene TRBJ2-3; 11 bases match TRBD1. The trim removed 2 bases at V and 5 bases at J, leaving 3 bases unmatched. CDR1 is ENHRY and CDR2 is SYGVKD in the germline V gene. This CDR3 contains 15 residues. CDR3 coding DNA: TGTGCCATCAGTGAGGGGGACAGGGGGTTAGATACGCAGTATTTT. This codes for CAISEGDRGLDTQYF.

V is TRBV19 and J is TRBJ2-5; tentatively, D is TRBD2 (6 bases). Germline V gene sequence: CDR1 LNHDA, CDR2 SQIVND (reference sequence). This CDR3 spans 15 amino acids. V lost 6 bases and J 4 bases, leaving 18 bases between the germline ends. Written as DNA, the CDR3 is TGTGCCAGTAGCCCCATGGGAGGAGCAGGAGAGACCCAGTACTTC. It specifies CASSPMGGAGETQYF.

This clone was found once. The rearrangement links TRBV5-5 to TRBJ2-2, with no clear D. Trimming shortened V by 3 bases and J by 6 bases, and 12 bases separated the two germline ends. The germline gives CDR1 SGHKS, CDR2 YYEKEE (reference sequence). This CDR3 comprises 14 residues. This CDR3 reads CASSSHASAGELFF. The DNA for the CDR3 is TGTGCCAGCAGCTCCCATGCGTCGGCCGGGGAGCTGTTTTTT.